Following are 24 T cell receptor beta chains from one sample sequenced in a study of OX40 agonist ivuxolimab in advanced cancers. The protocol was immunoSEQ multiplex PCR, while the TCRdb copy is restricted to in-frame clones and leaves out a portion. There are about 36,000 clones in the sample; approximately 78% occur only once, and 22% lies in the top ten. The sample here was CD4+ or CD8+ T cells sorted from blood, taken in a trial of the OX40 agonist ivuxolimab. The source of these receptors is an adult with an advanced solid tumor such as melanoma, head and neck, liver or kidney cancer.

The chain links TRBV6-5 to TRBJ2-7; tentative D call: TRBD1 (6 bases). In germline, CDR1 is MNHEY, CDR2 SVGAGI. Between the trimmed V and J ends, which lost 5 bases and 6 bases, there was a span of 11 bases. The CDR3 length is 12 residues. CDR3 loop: CASSKTGIEQYF. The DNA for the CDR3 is TGTGCCAGCAGTAAGACAGGCATCGAGCAGTACTTC.

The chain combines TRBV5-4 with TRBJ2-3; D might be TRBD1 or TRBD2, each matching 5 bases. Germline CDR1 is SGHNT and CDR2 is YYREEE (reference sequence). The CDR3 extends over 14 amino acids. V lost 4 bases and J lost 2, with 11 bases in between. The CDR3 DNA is TGTGCCAGCAGCCGAGGGGACGCCACAGATACGCAGTATTTT. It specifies CASSRGDATDTQYF. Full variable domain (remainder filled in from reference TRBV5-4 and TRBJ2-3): ETGVTQSPTHLIKTRGQQVTLRCSSQSGHNTVSWYQQALGQGPQFIFQYYREEENGRGNFPPRFSGLQFPNYSSELNVNALELDDSALYLCASSRGDATDTQYFGPGTRLTVL.

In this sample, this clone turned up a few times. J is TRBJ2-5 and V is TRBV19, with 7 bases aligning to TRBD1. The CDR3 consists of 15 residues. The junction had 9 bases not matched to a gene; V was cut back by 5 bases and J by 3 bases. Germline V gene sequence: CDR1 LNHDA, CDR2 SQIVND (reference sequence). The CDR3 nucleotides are TGTGCCAGTAGTCTAACCGGGACAGCCAAAGAGACCCAGTACTTC. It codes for CASSLTGTAKETQYF.

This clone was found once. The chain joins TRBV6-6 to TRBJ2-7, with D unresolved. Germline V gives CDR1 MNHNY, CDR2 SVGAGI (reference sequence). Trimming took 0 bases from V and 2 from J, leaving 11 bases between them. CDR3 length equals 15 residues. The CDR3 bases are TGTGCCAGCAGTTACTCGAAGCAGGCCGCCTACGAGCAGTACTTC. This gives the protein CASSYSKQAAYEQYF.

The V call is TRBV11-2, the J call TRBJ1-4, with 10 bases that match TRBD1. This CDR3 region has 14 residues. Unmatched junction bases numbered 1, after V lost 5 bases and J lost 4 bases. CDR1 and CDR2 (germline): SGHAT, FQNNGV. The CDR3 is CASSRDRGNEKLFF. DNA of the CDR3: TGTGCCAGCAGCCGGGACAGGGGTAATGAAAAACTGTTTTTT.

Here the CDR3 reads CASRPQGVGGYTF. In DNA, the CDR3 is TGTGCCAGCAGACCACAGGGAGTAGGGGGCTACACCTTC. The chain employs TRBV28 and TRBJ1-2, with D possibly matching TRBD1 (6 bases). The V and J ends lost 6 bases and 8 bases respectively, with 16 bases between them. CDR1 MDHEN and CDR2 SYDVKM come from the germline V gene. The CDR3 totals 13 residues.

CDR3 DNA sequence: TGTGCCAGCAGCCCGGCCCGGGCAGGGGGAGTCGGCTATGGCTACACCTTC. Translated: CASSPARAGGVGYGYTF. V usage is TRBV5-6 and J usage is TRBJ1-2; 7 bases line up with TRBD1. The ends lost 4 bases at V and 4 bases at J; junction bases unmatched: 16. The CDR3 loop spans 17 amino acids. Per germline, CDR1 SGHDT and CDR2 YYEEEE.

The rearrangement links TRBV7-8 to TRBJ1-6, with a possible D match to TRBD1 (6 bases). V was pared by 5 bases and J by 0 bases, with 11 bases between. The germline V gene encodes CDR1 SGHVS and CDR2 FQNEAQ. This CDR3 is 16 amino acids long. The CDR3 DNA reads TGTGCCAGCAGCCGAAGGGGGGGCTCCTATAATTCACCCCTCCACTTT. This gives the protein CASSRRGGSYNSPLHF.

CDR3 residues: CASSSQIYQETQYF. The CDR3, as DNA: TGTGCCAGCAGCTCACAGATTTACCAAGAGACCCAGTACTTC. The chain combines TRBV13 with TRBJ2-5, with D hard to call. Germline values: CDR1 PRHDT, CDR2 FYEKMQ (reference sequence). The ends were cut back, 4 bases at V and 0 bases at J, with 9 bases in the middle. The CDR3 runs 14 residues.

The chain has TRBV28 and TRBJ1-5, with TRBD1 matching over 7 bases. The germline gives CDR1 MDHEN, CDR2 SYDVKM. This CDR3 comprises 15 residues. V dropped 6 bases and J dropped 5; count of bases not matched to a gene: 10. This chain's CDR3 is CASRPQGVWYQPQHF. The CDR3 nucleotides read TGTGCCAGCAGACCGCAGGGGGTCTGGTATCAGCCCCAGCATTTT.

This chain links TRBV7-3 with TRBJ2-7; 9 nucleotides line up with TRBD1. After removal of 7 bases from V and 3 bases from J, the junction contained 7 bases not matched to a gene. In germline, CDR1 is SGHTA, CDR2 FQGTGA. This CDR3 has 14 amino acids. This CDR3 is CASKRGQGSYEQYF. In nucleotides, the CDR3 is TGTGCCAGCAAAAGGGGACAGGGAAGCTACGAGCAGTACTTC.

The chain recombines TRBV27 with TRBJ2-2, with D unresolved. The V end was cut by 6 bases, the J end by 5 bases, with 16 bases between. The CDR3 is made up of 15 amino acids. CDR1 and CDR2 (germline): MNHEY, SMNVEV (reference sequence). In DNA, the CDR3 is TGTGCCAGCAGGTTCGCTATTGGAGTAACCGGGGAGCTGTTTTTT. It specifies CASRFAIGVTGELFF.

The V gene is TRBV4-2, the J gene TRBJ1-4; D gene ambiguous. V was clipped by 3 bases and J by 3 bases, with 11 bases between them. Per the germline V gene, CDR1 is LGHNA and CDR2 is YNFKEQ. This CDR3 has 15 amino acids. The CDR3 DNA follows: TGTGCCAGCAGCCAGGTTGTAGGGTCTAATGAAAAACTGTTTTTT. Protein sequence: CASSQVVGSNEKLFF.

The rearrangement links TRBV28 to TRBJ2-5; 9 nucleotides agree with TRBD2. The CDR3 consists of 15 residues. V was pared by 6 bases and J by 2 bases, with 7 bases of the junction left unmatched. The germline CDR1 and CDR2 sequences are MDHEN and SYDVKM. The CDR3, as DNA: TGTGCCAGCAGGCGTAGCGGGGGCCCTCAAGAGACCCAGTACTTC. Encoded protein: CASRRSGGPQETQYF.

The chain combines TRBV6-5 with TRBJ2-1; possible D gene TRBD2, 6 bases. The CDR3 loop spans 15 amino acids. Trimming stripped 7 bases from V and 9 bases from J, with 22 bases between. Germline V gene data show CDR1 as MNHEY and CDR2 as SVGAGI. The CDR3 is CASTLGTYASGEQFF. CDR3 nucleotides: TGTGCCAGCACCCTAGGGACTTACGCGTCGGGTGAGCAGTTCTTC.

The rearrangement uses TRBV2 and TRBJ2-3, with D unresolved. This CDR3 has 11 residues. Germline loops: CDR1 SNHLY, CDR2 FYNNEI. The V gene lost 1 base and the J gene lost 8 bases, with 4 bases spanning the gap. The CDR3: CASSEGPTQYF. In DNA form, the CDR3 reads TGTGCCAGCAGTGAAGGGCCTACGCAGTATTTT.

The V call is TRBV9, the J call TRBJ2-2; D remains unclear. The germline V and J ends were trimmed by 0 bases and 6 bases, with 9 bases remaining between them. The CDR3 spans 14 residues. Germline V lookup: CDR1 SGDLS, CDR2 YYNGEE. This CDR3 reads CASSVDGLSGELFF. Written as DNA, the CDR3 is TGTGCCAGCAGCGTAGACGGGTTATCCGGGGAGCTGTTTTTT.

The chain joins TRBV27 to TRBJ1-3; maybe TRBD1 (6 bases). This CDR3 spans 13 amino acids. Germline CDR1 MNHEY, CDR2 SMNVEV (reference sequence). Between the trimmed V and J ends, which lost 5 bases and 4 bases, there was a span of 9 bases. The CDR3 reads CASSQGFGNTIYF. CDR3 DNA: TGTGCCAGCAGTCAGGGGTTCGGAAACACCATATATTTT.

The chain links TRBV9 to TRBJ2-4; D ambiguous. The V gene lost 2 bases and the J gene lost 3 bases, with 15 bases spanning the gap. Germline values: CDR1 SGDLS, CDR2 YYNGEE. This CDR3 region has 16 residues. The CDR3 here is CASSVAVGYGKNIQYF. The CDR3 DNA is TGTGCCAGCAGCGTGGCGGTGGGGTACGGCAAAAACATTCAGTACTTC.

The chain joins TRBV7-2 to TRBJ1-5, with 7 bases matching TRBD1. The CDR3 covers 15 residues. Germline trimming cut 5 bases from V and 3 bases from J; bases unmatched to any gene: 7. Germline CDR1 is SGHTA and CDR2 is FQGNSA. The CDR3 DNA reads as TGTGCCAGCAGCCTCGAACAGGGGATCAATCAGCCCCAGCATTTT. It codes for CASSLEQGINQPQHF.

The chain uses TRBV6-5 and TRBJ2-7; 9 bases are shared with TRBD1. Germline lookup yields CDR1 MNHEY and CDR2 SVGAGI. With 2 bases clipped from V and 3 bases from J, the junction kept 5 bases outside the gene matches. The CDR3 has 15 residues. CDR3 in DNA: TGTGCCAGCAGTTACGCCGGGACAGGGAACTACGAGCAGTACTTC. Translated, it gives CASSYAGTGNYEQYF.

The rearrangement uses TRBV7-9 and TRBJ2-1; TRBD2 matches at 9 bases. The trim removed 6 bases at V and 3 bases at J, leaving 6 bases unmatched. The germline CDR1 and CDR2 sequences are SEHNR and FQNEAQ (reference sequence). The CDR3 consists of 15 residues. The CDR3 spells CASSQGLALYNEQFF. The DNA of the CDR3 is TGTGCCAGCAGTCAGGGACTAGCTCTCTACAATGAGCAGTTCTTC.

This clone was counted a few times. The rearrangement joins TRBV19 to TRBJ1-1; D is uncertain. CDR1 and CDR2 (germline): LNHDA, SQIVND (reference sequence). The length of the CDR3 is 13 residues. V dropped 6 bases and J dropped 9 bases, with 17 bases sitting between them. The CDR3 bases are TGTGCCAGTAGAACCGGGATCCATTCGAAAGCTTTCTTT. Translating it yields CASRTGIHSKAFF.

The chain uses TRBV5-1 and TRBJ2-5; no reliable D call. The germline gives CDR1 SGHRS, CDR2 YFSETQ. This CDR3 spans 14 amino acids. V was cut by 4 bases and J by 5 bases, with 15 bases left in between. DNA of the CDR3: TGCGCCAGCAGCCCCCGTCCTAATCGGGAGACCCAGTACTTC. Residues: CASSPRPNRETQYF.